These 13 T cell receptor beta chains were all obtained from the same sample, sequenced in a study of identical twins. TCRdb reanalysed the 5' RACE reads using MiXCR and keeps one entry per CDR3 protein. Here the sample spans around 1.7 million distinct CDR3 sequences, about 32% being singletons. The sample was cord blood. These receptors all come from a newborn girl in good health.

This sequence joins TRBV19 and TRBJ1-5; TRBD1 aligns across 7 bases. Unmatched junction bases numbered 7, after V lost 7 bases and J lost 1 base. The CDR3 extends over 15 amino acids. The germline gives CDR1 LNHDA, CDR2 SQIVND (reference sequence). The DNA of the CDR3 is TGTGCCAGTAACTTAGACAGGGCAAGCAATCAGCCCCAGCATTTT. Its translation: CASNLDRASNQPQHF.

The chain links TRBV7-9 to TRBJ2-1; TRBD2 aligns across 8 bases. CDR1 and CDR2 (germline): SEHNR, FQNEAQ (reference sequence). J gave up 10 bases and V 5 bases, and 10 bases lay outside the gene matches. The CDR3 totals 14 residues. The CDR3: CASSRPGGPYEQFF. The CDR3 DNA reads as TGTGCCAGCAGCCGTCCGGGGGGGCCCTACGAGCAGTTCTTC. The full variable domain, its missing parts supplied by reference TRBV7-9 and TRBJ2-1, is DTGVSQNPRHKITKRGQNVTFRCDPISEHNRLYWYRQTLGQGPEFLTYFQNEAQLEKSRLLSDRFSAERPKGSFSTLEIQRTEQGDSAMYLCASSRPGGPYEQFFGPGTRLTVL.

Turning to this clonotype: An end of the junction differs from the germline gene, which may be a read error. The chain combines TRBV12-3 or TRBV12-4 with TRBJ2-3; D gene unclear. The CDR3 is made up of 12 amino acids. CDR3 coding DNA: TGTGCCAGCAGAATGAGCACAGATGCGCAGTATTTT. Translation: CASRMSTDAQYF.

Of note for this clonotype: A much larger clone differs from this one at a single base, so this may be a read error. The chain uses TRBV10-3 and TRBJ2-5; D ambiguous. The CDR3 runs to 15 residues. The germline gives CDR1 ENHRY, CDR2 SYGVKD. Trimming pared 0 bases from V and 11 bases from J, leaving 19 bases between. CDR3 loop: CAISESEYYYNEQYF. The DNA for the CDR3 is TGTGCCATCAGTGAGTCCGAGTACTACTACAATGAGCAGTACTTC.

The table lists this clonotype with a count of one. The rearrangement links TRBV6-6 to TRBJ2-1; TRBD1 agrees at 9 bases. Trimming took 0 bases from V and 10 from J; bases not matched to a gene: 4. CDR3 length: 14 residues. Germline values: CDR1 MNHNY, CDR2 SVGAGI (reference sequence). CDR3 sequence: CASSYSWTGAEQFF. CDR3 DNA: TGTGCCAGCAGTTACTCGTGGACAGGGGCCGAGCAGTTCTTC.

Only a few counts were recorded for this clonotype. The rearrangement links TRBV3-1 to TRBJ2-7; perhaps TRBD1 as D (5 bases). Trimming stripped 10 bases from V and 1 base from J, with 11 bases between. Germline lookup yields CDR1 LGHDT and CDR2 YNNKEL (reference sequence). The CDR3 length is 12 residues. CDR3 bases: TGTGCCACCCTGGACATTTCCTACGAGCAGTACTTC. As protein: CATLDISYEQYF.

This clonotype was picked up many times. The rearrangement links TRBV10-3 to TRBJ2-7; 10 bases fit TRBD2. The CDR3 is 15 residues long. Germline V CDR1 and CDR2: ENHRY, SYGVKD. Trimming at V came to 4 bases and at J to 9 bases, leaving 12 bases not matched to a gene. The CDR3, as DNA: TGTGCCATCAGTGGAATTAGCGGGAGGCACTTTAGGCAGTACTTC. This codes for CAISGISGRHFRQYF.

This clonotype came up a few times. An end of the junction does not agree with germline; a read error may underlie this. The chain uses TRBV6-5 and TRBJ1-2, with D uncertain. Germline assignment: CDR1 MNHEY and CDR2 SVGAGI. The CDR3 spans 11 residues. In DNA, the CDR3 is TGTGCCAGCAGTTACTCGTCCGGCTGCACCTTC. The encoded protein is CASSYSSGCTF.

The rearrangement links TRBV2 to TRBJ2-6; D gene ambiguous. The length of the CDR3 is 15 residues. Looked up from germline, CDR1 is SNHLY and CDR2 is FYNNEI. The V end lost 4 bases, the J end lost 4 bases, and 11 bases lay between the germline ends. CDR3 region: CASSVDKPGANVLTF. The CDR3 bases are TGTGCCAGCAGTGTGGATAAACCGGGGGCCAACGTCCTGACTTTC.

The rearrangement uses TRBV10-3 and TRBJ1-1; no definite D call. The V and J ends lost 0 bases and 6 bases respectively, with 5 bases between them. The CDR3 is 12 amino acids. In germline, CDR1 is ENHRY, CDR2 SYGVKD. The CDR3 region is CAISESEAEAFF. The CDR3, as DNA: TGTGCCATCAGTGAGTCAGAAGCTGAAGCTTTCTTT.

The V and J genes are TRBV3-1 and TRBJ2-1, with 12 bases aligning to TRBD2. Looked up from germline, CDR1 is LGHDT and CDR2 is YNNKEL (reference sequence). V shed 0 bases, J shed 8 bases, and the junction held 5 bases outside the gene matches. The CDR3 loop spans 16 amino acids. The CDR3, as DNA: TGTGCCAGCAGCCAAGATCTAGCGGGGGGGGCAGATGAGCAGTTCTTC. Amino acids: CASSQDLAGGADEQFF.

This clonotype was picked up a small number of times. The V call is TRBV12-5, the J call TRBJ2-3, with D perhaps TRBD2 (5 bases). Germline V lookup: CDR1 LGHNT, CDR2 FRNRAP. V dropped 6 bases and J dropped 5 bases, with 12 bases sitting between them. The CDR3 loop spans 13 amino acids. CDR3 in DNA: TGTGCTAGTGGGAGGGATTTGGGAGATACGCAGTATTTT. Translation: CASGRDLGDTQYF. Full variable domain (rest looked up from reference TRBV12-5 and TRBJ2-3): DARVTQTPRHKVTEMGQEVTMRCQPILGHNTVFWYRQTMMQGLELLAYFRNRAPLDDSGMPKDRFSAEMPDATLATLKIQPSEPRDSAVYFCASGRDLGDTQYFGPGTRLTVL.

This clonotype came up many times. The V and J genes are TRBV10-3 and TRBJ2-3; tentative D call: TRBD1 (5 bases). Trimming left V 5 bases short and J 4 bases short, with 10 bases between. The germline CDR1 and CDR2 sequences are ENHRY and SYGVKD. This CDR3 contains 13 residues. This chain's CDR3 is CAISTRAADTQYF. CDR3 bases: TGTGCCATCAGTACCAGGGCGGCAGATACGCAGTATTTT.